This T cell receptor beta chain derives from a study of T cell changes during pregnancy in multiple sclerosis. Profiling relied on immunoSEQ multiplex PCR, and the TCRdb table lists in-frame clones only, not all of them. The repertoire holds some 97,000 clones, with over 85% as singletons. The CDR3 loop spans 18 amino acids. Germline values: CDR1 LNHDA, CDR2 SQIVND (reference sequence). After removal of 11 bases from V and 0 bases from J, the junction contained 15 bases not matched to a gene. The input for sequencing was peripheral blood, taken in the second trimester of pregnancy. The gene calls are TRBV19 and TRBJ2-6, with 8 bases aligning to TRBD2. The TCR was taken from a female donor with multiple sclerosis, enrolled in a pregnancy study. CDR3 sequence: CAPHPPTSEHSGANVLTF. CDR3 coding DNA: TGTGCCCCCCACCCCCCGACTAGCGAACACTCTGGGGCCAACGTCCTGACTTTC.